These 2 T cell receptor beta chains originate from one sample sequenced in a study of PD-L1 blockade in urothelial cancer. Time point meaning: pretreatment peripheral blood. Assay used: immunoSEQ multiplex PCR; TCRdb lists only in-frame clones, some missing. Of about 74,000 clones detected, roughly nine tenths appear once; the ten largest clones hold around 4.2%. The sequences come from PBMCs, collected around atezolizumab (anti-PD-L1) treatment. Receptors were obtained from a man between 65 and 80 years old with urothelial cancer.

This clone was counted a single time. The rearrangement uses TRBV5-1 and TRBJ2-2, with 8 bases aligning to TRBD1. The ends lost 1 base at V and 3 bases at J; junction bases unmatched: 2. CDR3 length: 15 residues. CDR1 is SGHRS and CDR2 is YFSETQ in the germline V gene. The CDR3 nucleotides read TGCGCCAGCAGCTTGACAGGGGGAGACACCGGGGAGCTGTTTTTT. It translates to CASSLTGGDTGELFF.

The chain combines TRBV5-6 with TRBJ1-2; D call uncertain. The CDR3 is made up of 11 amino acids. Germline V gene lookup returns CDR1 SGHDT and CDR2 YYEEEE. Between the trimmed V and J ends, which lost 0 bases and 5 bases, there was a span of 2 bases. The CDR3 DNA follows: TGTGCCAGCAGCTTGGCGTATGGCTACACCTTC. Translating gives CASSLAYGYTF.